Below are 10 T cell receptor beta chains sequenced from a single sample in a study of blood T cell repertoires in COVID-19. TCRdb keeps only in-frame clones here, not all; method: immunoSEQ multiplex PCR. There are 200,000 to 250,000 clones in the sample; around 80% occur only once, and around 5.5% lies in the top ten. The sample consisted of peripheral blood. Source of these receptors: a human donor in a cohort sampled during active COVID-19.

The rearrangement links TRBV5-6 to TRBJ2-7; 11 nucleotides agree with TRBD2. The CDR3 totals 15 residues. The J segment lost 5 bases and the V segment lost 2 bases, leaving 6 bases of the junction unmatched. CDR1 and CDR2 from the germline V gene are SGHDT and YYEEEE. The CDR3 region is CASSFPGLAADEQYF. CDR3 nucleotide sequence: TGTGCCAGCAGCTTTCCGGGACTAGCGGCGGACGAGCAGTACTTC.

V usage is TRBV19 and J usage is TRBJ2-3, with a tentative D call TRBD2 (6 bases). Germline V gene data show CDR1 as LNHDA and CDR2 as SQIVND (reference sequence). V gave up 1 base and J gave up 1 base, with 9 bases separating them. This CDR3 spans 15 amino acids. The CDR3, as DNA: TGTGCCAGTAGTATAGTAGGAGGGGGCACAGATACGCAGTATTTT. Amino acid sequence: CASSIVGGGTDTQYF.

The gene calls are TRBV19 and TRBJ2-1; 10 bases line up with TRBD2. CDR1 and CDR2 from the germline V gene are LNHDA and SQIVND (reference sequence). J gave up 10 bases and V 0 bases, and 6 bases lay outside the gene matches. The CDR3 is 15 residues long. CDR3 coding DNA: TGTGCCAGTAGTATAGAAGCCACACTAGCGGGGGAGCAGTTCTTC. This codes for CASSIEATLAGEQFF.

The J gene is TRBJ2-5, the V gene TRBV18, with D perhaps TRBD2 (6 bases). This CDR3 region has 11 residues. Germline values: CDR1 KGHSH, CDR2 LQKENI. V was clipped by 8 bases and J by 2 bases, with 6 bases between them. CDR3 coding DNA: TGTGCCAGCCGGGGGCAAGAGACCCAGTACTTC. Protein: CASRGQETQYF.

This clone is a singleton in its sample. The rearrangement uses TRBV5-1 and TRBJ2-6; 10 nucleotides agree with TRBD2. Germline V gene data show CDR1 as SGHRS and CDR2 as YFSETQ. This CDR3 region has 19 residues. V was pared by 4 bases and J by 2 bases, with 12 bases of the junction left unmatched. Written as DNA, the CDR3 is TGCGCCAGCAGCCTACAGACTAGCGGGTGGGGTCCTGGGGCCAACGTCCTGACTTTC. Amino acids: CASSLQTSGWGPGANVLTF.

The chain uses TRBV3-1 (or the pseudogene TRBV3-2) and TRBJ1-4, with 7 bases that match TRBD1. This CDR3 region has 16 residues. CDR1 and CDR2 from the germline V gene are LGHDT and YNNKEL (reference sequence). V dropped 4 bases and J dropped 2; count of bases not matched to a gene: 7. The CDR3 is CASSLTGHPTNEKLFF. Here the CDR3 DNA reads TGTGCCAGCAGCCTGACAGGGCATCCTACTAATGAAAAACTGTTTTTT.

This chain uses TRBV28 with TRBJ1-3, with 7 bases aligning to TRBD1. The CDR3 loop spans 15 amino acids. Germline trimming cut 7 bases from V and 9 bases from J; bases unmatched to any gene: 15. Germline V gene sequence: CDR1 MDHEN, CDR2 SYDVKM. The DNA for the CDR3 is TGTGCCAGCACAAGGAACGATGGGGACAGTCCCACCATATATTTT. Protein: CASTRNDGDSPTIYF.

CDR3 sequence: CASSLANRDNSGYTF. Written as DNA, the CDR3 is TGTGCCAGCAGCTTAGCGAACCGGGACAACAGCGGCTACACCTTC. V is TRBV7-9 and J is TRBJ1-2; D might be TRBD1 (6 bases). V was shortened by 0 bases and J by 8 bases, with 16 bases between the two germline ends. This CDR3 has 15 amino acids. Germline V gene sequence: CDR1 SEHNR, CDR2 FQNEAQ (reference sequence).

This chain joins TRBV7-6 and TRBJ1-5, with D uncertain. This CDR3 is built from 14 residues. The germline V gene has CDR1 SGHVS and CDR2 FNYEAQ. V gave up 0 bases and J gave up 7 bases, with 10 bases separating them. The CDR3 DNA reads TGTGCCAGCAGCTTAGCCGGGGTTGGGCAGCCCCAGCATTTT. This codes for CASSLAGVGQPQHF.

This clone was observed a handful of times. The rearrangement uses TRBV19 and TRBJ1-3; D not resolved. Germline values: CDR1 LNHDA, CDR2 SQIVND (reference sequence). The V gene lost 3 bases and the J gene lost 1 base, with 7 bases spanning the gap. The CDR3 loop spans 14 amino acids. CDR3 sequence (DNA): TGTGCCAGTAGTATCGGAGGGTCTGGAAACACCATATATTTT. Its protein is CASSIGGSGNTIYF.